The 6 T cell receptor beta chains below come from one sample, sequenced in a study of T cells of healthy individuals (dated by TCRdb to about 2018). Receptor libraries were prepared by 5' RACE. TCRdb shows the sequencer as Illumina MiSeq. Clones were called with MiXCR by TCRdb after fastp trimmed the public reads at Q25, and only in-frame beta chains were retained. Under each unique CDR3 protein, matching rows form one entry showing the most common genes and DNA. This sample has about 96,000 distinct CDR3 sequences in its table, and roughly 18% of those were observed once. Clones ranked in the top ten supply 6.2% of the sample. These receptors were obtained from a human donor in good health.

This clonotype has just a few counts. The V and J genes are TRBV6-6 and TRBJ1-1; possible D gene TRBD1, 6 bases. Germline V gene sequence: CDR1 MNHNY, CDR2 SVGAGI (reference sequence). CDR3 size: 14 residues. V was trimmed by 11 bases and J by 0 bases, leaving 16 bases between them. This CDR3 is CAGAGGHMNTEAFF. In nucleotides, the CDR3 is TGTGCCGGGGCGGGGGGGCATATGAACACTGAAGCTTTCTTT.

This clonotype was found a few times. V gene TRBV9 combines with J gene TRBJ2-3; D is ambiguous. The V and J ends lost 4 bases and 4 bases respectively, with 7 bases between them. Germline V gives CDR1 SGDLS, CDR2 YYNGEE. The CDR3 is 12 amino acids. CDR3: CASSRVADTQYF. CDR3 nucleotide sequence: TGTGCCAGCAGCCGGGTCGCAGATACGCAGTATTTT.

The V call is TRBV6-2 or TRBV6-3, the J call TRBJ1-2; D is uncertain. CDR1 is MNHEY and CDR2 is SVGEGT in the germline V gene. The CDR3 covers 14 residues. The germline V and J ends were trimmed by 0 bases and 8 bases, with 13 bases remaining between them. CDR3 sequence: CASSYSKDYEGYTF. Here the CDR3 DNA reads TGTGCCAGCAGTTACTCGAAGGACTATGAGGGCTACACCTTC.

In this sample, this clonotype turned up a few times. V and J are TRBV4-1 and TRBJ1-6, with D unresolved. The CDR3 is 12 amino acids. V was clipped by 3 bases and J by 10 bases, with 7 bases between them. CDR1 is MGHRA and CDR2 is YSYEKL in the germline V gene. CDR3 residues: CASSHPQSPLHF. The CDR3 bases are TGCGCCAGCAGCCACCCCCAATCACCCCTCCACTTT.

This clonotype has a handful of counts. The junction does not match germline at one end; this may be a read error. The genes are TRBV20-1 and TRBJ2-7, with D uncertain. There are 13 residues in the CDR3. Per the germline V gene, CDR1 is DFQATT and CDR2 is SNEGSKA (reference sequence). This chain's CDR3 is CSASQFPRYGQYF. CDR3 nucleotides: TGCAGTGCGTCTCAATTCCCCCGTTACGGGCAGTACTTC.

The gene calls are TRBV6-2 or TRBV6-3 and TRBJ1-5; tentatively, D is TRBD1 (5 bases). V dropped 6 bases and J dropped 6 bases, with 12 bases sitting between them. Germline CDR1 and CDR2: MNHEY and SVGEGT. CDR3 length: 13 residues. The chain's CDR3 is CASSSRVFQPQHF. The CDR3 bases are TGTGCCAGCAGCTCCAGGGTTTTTCAGCCCCAGCATTTT.